Described below is a single T cell receptor (beta chain) sequence and its context. The CDR3 loop spans 16 amino acids. With V trimmed by 1 base and J by 6 bases, 10 bases remained unmatched. Germline CDR1 reads SGHTA; CDR2 reads FQGNSA. The data were obtained in a study of blood T cells in healthy people across ages. Primers used in a second PCR of about 7 to 12 cycles were a sample-barcoded 5' primer and a J-beta primer mix. One entry per CDR3 protein results from TCRdb running MiXCR on the 5' RACE reads. The sample carries about 1,400,000 distinct CDR3 sequences, roughly 40% recorded once. The V call is TRBV7-2, the J call TRBJ1-2; 8 positions match TRBD1. Material for sequencing was blood. This clonotype was obtained from a woman aged 18-35 years in good health. In DNA form, the CDR3 reads TGTGCCAGCAGCTTAGAGAGTCAGGGGGCTGTTAATGGCTACACCTTC. Encoded protein: CASSLESQGAVNGYTF.